This passage covers 9 T cell receptor beta chains from one sample sequenced in a study of read filtering for tumor transcriptome and immune sequencing. From 400 to 450 ng of RNA, a library with molecular barcoded alpha/delta and beta/gamma adaptors was made. A single record per CDR3 protein comes from TCRdb applying MiXCR to the reads. This sample has 100,000 to 150,000 distinct CDR3 sequences, with about 12% found just once. Sequenced: a population of CD138-negative cells sorted from bone marrow. Every receptor here comes from a donor at least 40 years old with multiple myeloma.

Many counts were recorded for this clonotype. The J gene is TRBJ1-5, the V gene TRBV7-2, with TRBD1 as a possible D gene (6 bases). This CDR3 region has 13 residues. The V gene's germline CDR1 is SGHTA and CDR2 FQGNSA. Trimming removed 5 bases at V and 6 bases at J, with 11 bases between. The CDR3 here is CASSPRGGQPQHF. The CDR3 region has the DNA TGTGCCAGCAGCCCCAGGGGTGGTCAGCCCCAGCATTTT. The full variable domain, rest sourced from reference TRBV7-2 and TRBJ1-5, is GAGVSQSPSNKVTEKGKDVELRCDPISGHTALYWYRQSLGQGLEFLIYFQGNSAPDKSGLPSDRFSAERTGGSVSTLTIQRTQQEDSAVYLCASSPRGGQPQHFGDGTRLSIL.

This clonotype was observed a handful of times. The gene calls are TRBV5-1 and TRBJ2-3, with TRBD2 matching 7 bases. CDR1 and CDR2 (germline): SGHRS, YFSETQ. CDR3 length equals 19 residues. The V and J ends lost 5 bases and 0 bases, in that order; junction bases with no gene match: 18. CDR3 amino acids: CASRTLAISSASSTDTQYF. For the CDR3, the DNA is TGCGCCAGCAGAACACTAGCGATCTCATCAGCCTCTAGCACAGATACGCAGTATTTT.

Details on this clonotype: One end of the junction does not line up with germline, which may come from a read error. The J gene is TRBJ2-4, the V gene TRBV12-5; D is perhaps TRBD1 (6 bases). Germline V CDR1 and CDR2: LGHNT, FRNRAP. The CDR3 is made up of 15 amino acids. CDR3 amino acids: CASGRTALVKNVQYF. The CDR3 nucleotides are TGTGCTAGTGGTCGGACAGCACTAGTCAAAAACGTTCAGTACTTC.

This clonotype was counted ten times or more. This rearrangement joins TRBV4-3 to TRBJ1-5; 8 bases match TRBD1. The J segment lost 4 bases and the V segment lost 0 bases, leaving 5 bases of the junction unmatched. Per the germline V gene, CDR1 is LGHNA and CDR2 is YSLEER. This CDR3 is 16 amino acids long. As DNA, the CDR3 is TGCGCCAGCAGCCAAGACAACAGGGGGGGTAATCAGCCCCAGCATTTT. It translates to CASSQDNRGGNQPQHF.

This clonotype was seen many times. The rearrangement links TRBV20-1 to TRBJ1-1, with D maybe TRBD1 (5 bases). The CDR3 totals 17 residues. Germline V gene lookup returns CDR1 DFQATT and CDR2 SNEGSKA (reference sequence). V gave up 0 bases and J gave up 0 bases, with 17 bases separating them. The CDR3: CSARDWRRGALNTEAFF. CDR3 sequence (DNA): TGCAGTGCTAGAGATTGGAGGCGAGGGGCTCTGAACACTGAAGCTTTCTTT.

The genes are TRBV5-5 and TRBJ2-3, with D perhaps matching TRBD1 or TRBD2 (5 bases each). Trimming removed 3 bases from V and 2 bases from J, with 13 bases in between. Germline V gene lookup returns CDR1 SGHKS and CDR2 YYEKEE (reference sequence). The CDR3 runs to 15 residues. The CDR3 DNA reads as TGTGCCAGCAGCTATTCCGGGGCGCACACAGATACGCAGTATTTT. This translates into CASSYSGAHTDTQYF.

This clonotype was recorded at least ten times. The CDR3 nucleotides are TGCGCCAGCAGCCAAGATCGGGGACTAGCGGCCTACAATGAGCAGTTCTTC. It specifies CASSQDRGLAAYNEQFF. J is TRBJ2-1 and V is TRBV4-3, with 11 bases identical to TRBD2. The CDR3 runs to 17 residues. V gave up 0 bases and J gave up 2 bases; unmatched junction bases: 3. Germline CDR1 is LGHNA and CDR2 is YSLEER.

The chain couples TRBV20-1 to TRBJ2-5; 7 positions agree with TRBD1. The CDR3 covers 15 residues. Germline V gene data show CDR1 as DFQATT and CDR2 as SNEGSKA (reference sequence). The V gene end was trimmed by 3 bases and the J gene end by 3 bases; junction bases not matched to a gene: 10. The CDR3 DNA follows: TGCAGTGCTAGGACGGGACAGAGACCGAAAGAGACCCAGTACTTC. Translation gives CSARTGQRPKETQYF.

This clonotype was counted ten times or more. The rearrangement joins TRBV27 to TRBJ1-5; D is uncertain. The germline V and J ends were trimmed by 4 bases and 0 bases, with 4 bases remaining between them. Germline V gives CDR1 MNHEY, CDR2 SMNVEV (reference sequence). The CDR3 spans 13 residues. As DNA, the CDR3 is TGTGCCAGCAGTTCAGGTAGCAATCAGCCCCAGCATTTT. Translation: CASSSGSNQPQHF.